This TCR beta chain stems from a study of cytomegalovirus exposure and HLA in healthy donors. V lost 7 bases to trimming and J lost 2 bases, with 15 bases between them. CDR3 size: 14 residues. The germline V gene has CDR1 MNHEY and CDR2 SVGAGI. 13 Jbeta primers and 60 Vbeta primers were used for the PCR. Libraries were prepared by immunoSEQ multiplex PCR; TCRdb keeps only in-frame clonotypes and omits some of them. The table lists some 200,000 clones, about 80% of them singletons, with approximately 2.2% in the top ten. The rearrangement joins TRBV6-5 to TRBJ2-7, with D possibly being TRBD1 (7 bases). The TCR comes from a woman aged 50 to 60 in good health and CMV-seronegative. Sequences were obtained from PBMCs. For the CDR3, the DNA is TGTGCCAGCAAAGGCAGGGGGACTGCCTACGAGCAGTACTTC. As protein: CASKGRGTAYEQYF.